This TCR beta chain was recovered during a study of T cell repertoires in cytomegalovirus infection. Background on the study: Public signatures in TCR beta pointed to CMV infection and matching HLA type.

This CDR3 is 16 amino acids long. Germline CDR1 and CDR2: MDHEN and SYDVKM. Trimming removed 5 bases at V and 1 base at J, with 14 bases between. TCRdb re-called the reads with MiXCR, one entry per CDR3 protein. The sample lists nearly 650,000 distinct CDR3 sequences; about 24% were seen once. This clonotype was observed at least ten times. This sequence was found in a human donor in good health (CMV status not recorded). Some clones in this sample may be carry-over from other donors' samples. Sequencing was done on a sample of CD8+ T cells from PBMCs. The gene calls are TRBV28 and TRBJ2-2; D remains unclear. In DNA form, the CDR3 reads TGTGCCAGCAGTCCCCTGTTAGAGTGGAACACCGGGGAGCTGTTTTTT. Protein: CASSPLLEWNTGELFF.